A single sample is the source of the 2 T cell receptor beta chains below, sequenced in a study of blood T cell repertoires in COVID-19. Using immunoSEQ multiplex PCR, the repertoire was profiled, and TCRdb retains in-frame clones only, with some absent. The repertoire holds 200,000 to 250,000 clones, with more than 65% as singletons. Specimen: peripheral blood. Receptor source: a man aged 50-60 years with active or convalescent COVID-19.

In its sample, this clone was seen a few times. The V gene is TRBV28, the J gene TRBJ1-2, with D perhaps TRBD1 (5 bases). V lost 4 bases, J lost 2 bases, and 5 bases lay in between. CDR1 is MDHEN, CDR2 SYDVKM, per germline. The CDR3 is 12 residues long. The CDR3 DNA follows: TGTGCCAGCAGTTCAGGGAACTATGGCTACACCTTC. It yields the protein CASSSGNYGYTF.

A word on this clone: Within the sample, other DNA sequences also encode this same CDR3. The chain recombines TRBV7-9 with TRBJ2-5; 8 bases are a match to TRBD2. Trimming cost V 5 bases and J 5 bases; bases outside gene matches: 7. The length of the CDR3 is 14 residues. Germline CDR1 and CDR2: SEHNR and FQNEAQ (reference sequence). CDR3 residues: CASSPGTSGETQYF. In DNA, the CDR3 is TGTGCCAGCAGCCCTGGGACTAGTGGGGAGACCCAGTACTTC. Filled out from reference TRBV7-9 and TRBJ2-5, the complete variable domain reads DTGVSQNPRHKITKRGQNVTFRCDPISEHNRLYWYRQTLGQGPEFLTYFQNEAQLEKSRLLSDRFSAERPKGSFSTLEIQRTEQGDSAMYLCASSPGTSGETQYFGPGTRLLVL.